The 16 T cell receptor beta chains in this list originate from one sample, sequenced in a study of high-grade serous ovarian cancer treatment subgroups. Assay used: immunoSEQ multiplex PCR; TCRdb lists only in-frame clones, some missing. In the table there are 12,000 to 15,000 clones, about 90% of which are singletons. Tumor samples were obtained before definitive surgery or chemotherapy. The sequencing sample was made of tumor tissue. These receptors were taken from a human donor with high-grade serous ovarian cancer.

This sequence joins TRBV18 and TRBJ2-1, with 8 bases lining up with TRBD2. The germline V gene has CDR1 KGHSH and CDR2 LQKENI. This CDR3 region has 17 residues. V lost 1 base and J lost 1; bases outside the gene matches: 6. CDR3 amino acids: CASSPRETSVSYNEQFF. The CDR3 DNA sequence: TGTGCCAGCTCACCACGTGAGACTAGCGTATCCTACAATGAGCAGTTCTTC.

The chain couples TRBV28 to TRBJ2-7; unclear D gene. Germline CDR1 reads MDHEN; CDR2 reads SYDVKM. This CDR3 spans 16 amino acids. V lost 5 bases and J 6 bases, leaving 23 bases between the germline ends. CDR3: CASSNQGGADLLEQYF. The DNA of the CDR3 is TGTGCCAGCAGTAACCAAGGCGGCGCGGATCTTCTCGAGCAGTACTTC.

CDR3 DNA: TGTGCCAGCACCCGAGAGGGGGTCAACACTGAAGCTTTCTTT. It specifies CASTREGVNTEAFF. This sequence joins TRBV2 and TRBJ1-1; perhaps TRBD1 as D (6 bases). The V and J ends lost 7 bases and 2 bases respectively, with 14 bases between them. This CDR3 has 14 amino acids. Germline CDR1 reads SNHLY; CDR2 reads FYNNEI. Looking up the rest from reference TRBV2 and TRBJ1-1 gives the full variable domain: EPEVTQTPSHQVTQMGQEVILRCVPISNHLYFYWYRQILGQKVEFLVSFYNNEISEKSEIFDDQFSVERPDGSNFTLKIRSTKLEDSAMYFCASTREGVNTEAFFGQGTRLTVV.

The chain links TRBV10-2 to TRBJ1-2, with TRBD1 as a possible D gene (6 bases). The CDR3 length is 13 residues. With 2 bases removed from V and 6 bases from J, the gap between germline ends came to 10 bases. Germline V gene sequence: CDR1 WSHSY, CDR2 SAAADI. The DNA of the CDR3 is TGCGCCAGCAGTGAGGGCAGGGGAAATGGCTACACCTTC. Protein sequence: CASSEGRGNGYTF.

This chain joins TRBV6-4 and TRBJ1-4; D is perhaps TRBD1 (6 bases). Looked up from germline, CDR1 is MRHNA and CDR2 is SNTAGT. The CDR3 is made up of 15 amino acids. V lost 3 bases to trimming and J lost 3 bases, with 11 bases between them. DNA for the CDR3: TGTGCCAGCAGTGAAACGACAGGACCTAATGAAAAACTGTTTTTT. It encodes CASSETTGPNEKLFF.

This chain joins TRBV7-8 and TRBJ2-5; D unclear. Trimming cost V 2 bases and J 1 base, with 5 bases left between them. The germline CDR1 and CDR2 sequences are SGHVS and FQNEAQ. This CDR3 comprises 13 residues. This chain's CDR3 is CASSLTLQETQYF. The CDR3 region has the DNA TGTGCCAGCAGCTTAACACTCCAAGAGACCCAGTACTTC.

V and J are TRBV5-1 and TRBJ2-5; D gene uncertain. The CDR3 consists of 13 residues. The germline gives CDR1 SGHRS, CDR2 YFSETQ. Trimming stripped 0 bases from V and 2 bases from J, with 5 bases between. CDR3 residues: CASSLGPQETQYF. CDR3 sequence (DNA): TGCGCCAGCAGCTTGGGGCCTCAAGAGACCCAGTACTTC.

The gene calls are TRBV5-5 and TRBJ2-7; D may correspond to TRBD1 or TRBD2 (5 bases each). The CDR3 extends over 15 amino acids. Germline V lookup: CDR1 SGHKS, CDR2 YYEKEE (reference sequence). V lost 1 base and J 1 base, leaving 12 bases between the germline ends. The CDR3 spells CASSLSQDLSYEQYF. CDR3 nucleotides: TGTGCCAGCAGCTTGTCACAGGACTTATCCTACGAGCAGTACTTC.

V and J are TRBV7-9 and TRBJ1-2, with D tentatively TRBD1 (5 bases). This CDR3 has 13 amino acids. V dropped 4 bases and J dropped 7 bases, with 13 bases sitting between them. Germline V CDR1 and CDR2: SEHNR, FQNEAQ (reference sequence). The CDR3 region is CASSSGTPAGYTF. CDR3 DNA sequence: TGTGCCAGCAGCTCCGGGACTCCCGCTGGCTACACCTTC.

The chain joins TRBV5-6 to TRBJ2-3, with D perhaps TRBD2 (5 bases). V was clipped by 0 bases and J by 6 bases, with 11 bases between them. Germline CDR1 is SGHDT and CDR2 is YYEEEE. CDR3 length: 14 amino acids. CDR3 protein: CASSLEGLGDTQYF. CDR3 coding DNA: TGTGCCAGCAGCTTGGAAGGACTGGGCGATACGCAGTATTTT.

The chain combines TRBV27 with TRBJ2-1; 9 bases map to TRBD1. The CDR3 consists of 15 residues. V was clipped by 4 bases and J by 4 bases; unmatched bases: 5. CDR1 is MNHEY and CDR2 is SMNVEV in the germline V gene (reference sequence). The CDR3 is CASSSRDRVYNEQFF. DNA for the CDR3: TGTGCCAGCAGTTCCCGGGACAGGGTATACAATGAGCAGTTCTTC.

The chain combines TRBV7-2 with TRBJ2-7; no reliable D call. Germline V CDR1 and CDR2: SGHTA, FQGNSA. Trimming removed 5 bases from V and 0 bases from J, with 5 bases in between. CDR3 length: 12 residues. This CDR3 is CASSRISYEQYF. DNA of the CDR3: TGTGCCAGCAGCCGAATCTCCTACGAGCAGTACTTC.

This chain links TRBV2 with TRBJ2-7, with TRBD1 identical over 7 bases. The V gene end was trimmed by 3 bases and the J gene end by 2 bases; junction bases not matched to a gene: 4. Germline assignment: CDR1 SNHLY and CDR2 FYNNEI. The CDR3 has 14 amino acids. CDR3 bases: TGTGCCAGCAGTGATCCGGGACAGACCTACGAGCAGTACTTC. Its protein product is CASSDPGQTYEQYF. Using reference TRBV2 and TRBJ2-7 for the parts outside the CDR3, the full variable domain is EPEVTQTPSHQVTQMGQEVILRCVPISNHLYFYWYRQILGQKVEFLVSFYNNEISEKSEIFDDQFSVERPDGSNFTLKIRSTKLEDSAMYFCASSDPGQTYEQYFGPGTRLTVT.

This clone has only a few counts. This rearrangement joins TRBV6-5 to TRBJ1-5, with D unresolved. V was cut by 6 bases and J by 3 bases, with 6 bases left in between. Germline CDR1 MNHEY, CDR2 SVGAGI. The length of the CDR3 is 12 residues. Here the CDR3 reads CASSHDNQPQHF. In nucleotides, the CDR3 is TGTGCCAGCAGCCACGACAATCAGCCCCAGCATTTT.

The CDR3 DNA reads as TGTGCCAGCAGCTTACGCTCTAGCGGGGCGGCAGAGACCCAGTACTTC. This encodes CASSLRSSGAAETQYF. J is TRBJ2-5 and V is TRBV7-2; 9 bases are a match to TRBD2. CDR3 length: 16 residues. Trimming cost V 2 bases and J 4 bases; bases outside gene matches: 8. Germline V CDR1 and CDR2: SGHTA, FQGNSA.

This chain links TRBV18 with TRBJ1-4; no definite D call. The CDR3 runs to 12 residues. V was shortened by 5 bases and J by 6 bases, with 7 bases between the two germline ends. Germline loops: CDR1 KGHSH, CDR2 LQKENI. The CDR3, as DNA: TGTGCCAGCTCAAGAGAGGATGAAAAACTGTTTTTT. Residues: CASSREDEKLFF.